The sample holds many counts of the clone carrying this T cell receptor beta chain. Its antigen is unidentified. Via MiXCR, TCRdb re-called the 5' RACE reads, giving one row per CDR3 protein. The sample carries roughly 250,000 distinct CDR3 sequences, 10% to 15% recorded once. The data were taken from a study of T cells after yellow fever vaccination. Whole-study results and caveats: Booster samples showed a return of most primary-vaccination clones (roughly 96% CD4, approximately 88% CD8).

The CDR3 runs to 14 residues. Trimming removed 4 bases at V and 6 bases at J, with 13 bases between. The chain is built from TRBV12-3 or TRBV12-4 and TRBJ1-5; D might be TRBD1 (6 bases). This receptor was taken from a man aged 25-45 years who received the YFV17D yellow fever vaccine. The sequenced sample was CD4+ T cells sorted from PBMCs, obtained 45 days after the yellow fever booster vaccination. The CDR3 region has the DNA TGTGCCAGCAGTTCAAGGGGGGAAGGTCAGCCCCAGCATTTT. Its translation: CASSSRGEGQPQHF.